Listed below are T cell receptor beta chains from one sample, sequenced in a study of T cells in Graves' hyperthyroidism and ophthalmopathy. One entry per CDR3 protein, called by TCRdb with MiXCR from the multiplex PCR reads. This table holds about 180,000 distinct CDR3 sequences, approximately 17% found once. The material sequenced was blood. All receptors come from a woman aged 50 to 65 with Graves' hyperthyroidism. Both conserved end residues are part of each CDR3. The order of the fields is CDR3 protein, V gene, J gene.

cdr3_aa: CATTPPSFQASF
v_call: TRBV12-3/TRBV12-4
j_call: TRBJ1-1

cdr3_aa: CASSLRHQRYGYTF
v_call: TRBV5-1
j_call: TRBJ1-2

cdr3_aa: CASSEGQGSTDTQYF
v_call: TRBV25-1
j_call: TRBJ2-3

cdr3_aa: CASSRTTGDYEQYF
v_call: TRBV4-3
j_call: TRBJ2-7

cdr3_aa: CASSQVRGGASEQYF
v_call: TRBV4-2
j_call: TRBJ2-7

cdr3_aa: CASSLWDRDTEAFF
v_call: TRBV14
j_call: TRBJ1-1

cdr3_aa: CATSKTGGELDTQYF
v_call: TRBV4-2
j_call: TRBJ2-3

cdr3_aa: CASSLGTSGRSYNEQFF
v_call: TRBV7-8
j_call: TRBJ2-1

cdr3_aa: CASSKGGPLEAFF
v_call: TRBV19
j_call: TRBJ1-1

cdr3_aa: CASRQNTGELFF
v_call: TRBV9
j_call: TRBJ2-2

cdr3_aa: CASGSAGTGAYEQYF
v_call: TRBV19
j_call: TRBJ2-7

cdr3_aa: CASSMVAGASYEQYF
v_call: TRBV19
j_call: TRBJ2-7

cdr3_aa: CSASRAGVDKNIQYF
v_call: TRBV20-1
j_call: TRBJ2-4

cdr3_aa: CASSFRGIGNIQYF
v_call: TRBV7-9
j_call: TRBJ2-4

cdr3_aa: CASSLTSRRGPLGYTF
v_call: TRBV7-6
j_call: TRBJ1-2

cdr3_aa: CASSLVSWKGEKLFF
v_call: TRBV11-2
j_call: TRBJ1-4

cdr3_aa: CASSPTGGPYEQYF
v_call: TRBV7-3
j_call: TRBJ2-7

cdr3_aa: CASSEWDRGRSNQPQHF
v_call: TRBV6-4
j_call: TRBJ1-5

cdr3_aa: CASSGDRESGYGYTF
v_call: TRBV9
j_call: TRBJ1-2

cdr3_aa: CASSPGAEIGTQYF
v_call: TRBV5-1
j_call: TRBJ2-3

cdr3_aa: CSARQGGRGNQPQHF
v_call: TRBV20-1
j_call: TRBJ1-5

cdr3_aa: CASSPGFRETQYF
v_call: TRBV18
j_call: TRBJ2-5

cdr3_aa: CASSIGGGGTDTQYF
v_call: TRBV5-1
j_call: TRBJ2-3

cdr3_aa: CASSGAGGELFF
v_call: TRBV6-1
j_call: TRBJ2-2

cdr3_aa: CASSQASRSNYGYTF
v_call: TRBV4-1
j_call: TRBJ1-2

cdr3_aa: CASSLGRGLSYGYTF
v_call: TRBV5-1
j_call: TRBJ1-2

cdr3_aa: CASSDVVARAEAFF
v_call: TRBV2
j_call: TRBJ1-1

cdr3_aa: CASSLAFLVSNTEAFF
v_call: TRBV5-6
j_call: TRBJ1-1

cdr3_aa: CASSESSYEQYF
v_call: TRBV2
j_call: TRBJ2-7

cdr3_aa: CASSLVGGGRNNEQFF
v_call: TRBV7-2
j_call: TRBJ2-1

cdr3_aa: CAISESLTDTQYF
v_call: TRBV10-3
j_call: TRBJ2-3

cdr3_aa: CASSYSHPRDSSYGYTF
v_call: TRBV6-2/TRBV6-3
j_call: TRBJ1-2

cdr3_aa: CASSLLRGQGGGGYTF
v_call: TRBV2
j_call: TRBJ1-2

cdr3_aa: CATSTPGHFNEQFF
v_call: TRBV15
j_call: TRBJ2-1

cdr3_aa: CASRDREKTEAFF
v_call: TRBV6-1
j_call: TRBJ1-1

cdr3_aa: CASSSSGTIVYEQHF
v_call: TRBV27
j_call: TRBJ2-7

cdr3_aa: CASSAMTGSVGYTF
v_call: TRBV12-3/TRBV12-4
j_call: TRBJ1-2

cdr3_aa: CSANPGQGGQETQYF
v_call: TRBV20-1
j_call: TRBJ2-5

cdr3_aa: CSARDLGKAYEQYF
v_call: TRBV20-1
j_call: TRBJ2-7

cdr3_aa: CASSISGANVLTF
v_call: TRBV5-1
j_call: TRBJ2-6

cdr3_aa: CASSLVGDTEAFF
v_call: TRBV7-9
j_call: TRBJ1-1

cdr3_aa: CASSLRVVAYEQYF
v_call: TRBV7-2
j_call: TRBJ2-7

cdr3_aa: CSASRESSYNSPLHF
v_call: TRBV20-1
j_call: TRBJ1-6

cdr3_aa: CASTLTGLSYNEQFF
v_call: TRBV7-8
j_call: TRBJ2-1

cdr3_aa: CAIREGTGFNSPLHF
v_call: TRBV10-3
j_call: TRBJ1-6

cdr3_aa: CASVMKAGGLAKNIQYF
v_call: TRBV6-1
j_call: TRBJ2-4

cdr3_aa: CASSNAAEQYF
v_call: TRBV19
j_call: TRBJ2-7